This record concerns one TCR beta chain sequence. This entry is derived from a study of blood T cell repertoires in COVID-19. Measured with immunoSEQ multiplex PCR; TCRdb has only the in-frame clones, and not every one. Of around 140,000 clones in the sample, 84% were seen once. Germline assignment: CDR1 KGHSH and CDR2 LQKENI. There are 14 residues in the CDR3. The germline V and J ends were trimmed by 0 bases and 4 bases, with 9 bases remaining between them. The TCR comes from a man under 40 with COVID-19, enrolled during active disease. The chain carries TRBV18 and TRBJ1-1, with D unclear. Sequencing used peripheral blood. The CDR3: CASSPPGFATEAFF. CDR3 bases: TGTGCCAGCTCACCACCCGGGTTTGCCACTGAAGCTTTCTTT.